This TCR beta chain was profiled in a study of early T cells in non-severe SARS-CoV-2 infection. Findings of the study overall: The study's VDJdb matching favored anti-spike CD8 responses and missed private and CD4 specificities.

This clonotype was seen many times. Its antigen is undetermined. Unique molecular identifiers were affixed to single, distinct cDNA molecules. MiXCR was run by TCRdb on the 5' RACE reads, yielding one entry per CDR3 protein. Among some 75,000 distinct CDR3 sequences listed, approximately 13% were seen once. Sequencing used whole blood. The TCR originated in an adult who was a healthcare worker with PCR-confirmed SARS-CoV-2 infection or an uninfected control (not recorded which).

The CDR3 DNA reads as TGCGCCAGCAGTGAACCGGGACAGTCATCTCGCTACACCTTC. Protein sequence: CASSEPGQSSRYTF. The chain carries TRBV10-2 and TRBJ1-2; 7 bases map to TRBD1. This CDR3 is 14 amino acids long. The germline V gene encodes CDR1 WSHSY and CDR2 SAAADI. The V gene end was trimmed by 3 bases and the J gene end by 9 bases; junction bases not matched to a gene: 10.